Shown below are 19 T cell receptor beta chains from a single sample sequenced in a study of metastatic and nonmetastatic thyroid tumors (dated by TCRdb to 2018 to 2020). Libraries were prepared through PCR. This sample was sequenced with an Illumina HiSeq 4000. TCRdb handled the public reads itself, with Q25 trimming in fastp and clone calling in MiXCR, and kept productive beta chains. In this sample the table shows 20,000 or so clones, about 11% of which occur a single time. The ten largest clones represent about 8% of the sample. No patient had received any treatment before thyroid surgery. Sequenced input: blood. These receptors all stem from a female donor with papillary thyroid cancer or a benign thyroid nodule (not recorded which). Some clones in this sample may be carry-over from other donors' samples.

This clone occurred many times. The CDR3 sequence is CSATGTAYEQYF. The CDR3 DNA sequence: TGCAGTGCTACTGGGACCGCCTACGAGCAGTACTTC. V gene TRBV20-1 combines with J gene TRBJ2-7; D tentatively fits TRBD1 or TRBD2 (5 bases each). The germline V gene has CDR1 DFQATT and CDR2 SNEGSKA (reference sequence). Trimming cost V 4 bases and J 2 bases, with 9 bases left between them. The CDR3 consists of 12 residues.

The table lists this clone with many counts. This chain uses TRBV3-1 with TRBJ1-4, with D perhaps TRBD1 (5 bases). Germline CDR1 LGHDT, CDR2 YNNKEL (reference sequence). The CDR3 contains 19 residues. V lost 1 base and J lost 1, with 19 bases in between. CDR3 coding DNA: TGTGCCAGCAGCCAAGGTCGGCAGGGAGGCTTGGGAACTAATGAAAAACTGTTTTTT. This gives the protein CASSQGRQGGLGTNEKLFF.

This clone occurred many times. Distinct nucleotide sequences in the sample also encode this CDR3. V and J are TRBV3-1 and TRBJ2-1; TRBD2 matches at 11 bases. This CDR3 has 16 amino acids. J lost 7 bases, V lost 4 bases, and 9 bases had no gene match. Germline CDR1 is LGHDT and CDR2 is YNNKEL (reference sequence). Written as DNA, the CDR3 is TGTGCCAGCAGCCCTAGAGTGACTAGCGGGAAAAATGAGCAGTTCTTC. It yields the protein CASSPRVTSGKNEQFF.

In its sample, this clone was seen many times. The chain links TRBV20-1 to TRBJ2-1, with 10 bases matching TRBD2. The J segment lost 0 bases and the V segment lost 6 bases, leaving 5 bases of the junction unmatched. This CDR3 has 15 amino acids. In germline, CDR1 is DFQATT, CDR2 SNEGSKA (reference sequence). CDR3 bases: TGCAGTGCGGACGGACTAGCGGACTCCTACAATGAGCAGTTCTTC. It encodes CSADGLADSYNEQFF.

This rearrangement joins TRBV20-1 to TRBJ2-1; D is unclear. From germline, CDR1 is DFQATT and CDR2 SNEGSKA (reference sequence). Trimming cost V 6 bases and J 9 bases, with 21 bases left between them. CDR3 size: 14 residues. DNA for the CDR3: TGCAGTGCCCTTAGCTGGTGGGGTATAGGTGAGCAGTTCTTC. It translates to CSALSWWGIGEQFF.

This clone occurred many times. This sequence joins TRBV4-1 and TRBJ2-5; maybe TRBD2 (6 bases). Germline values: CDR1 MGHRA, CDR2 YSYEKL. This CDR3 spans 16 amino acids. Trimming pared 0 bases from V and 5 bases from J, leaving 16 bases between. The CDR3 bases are TGCGCCAGCAGCCAAGAAAAATGGAGGGCCGCGGAGACCCAGTACTTC. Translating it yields CASSQEKWRAAETQYF.

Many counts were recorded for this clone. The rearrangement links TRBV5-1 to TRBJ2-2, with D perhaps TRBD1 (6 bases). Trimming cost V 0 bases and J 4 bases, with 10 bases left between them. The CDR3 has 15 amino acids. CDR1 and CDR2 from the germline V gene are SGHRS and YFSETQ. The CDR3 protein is CASSLEGVSTGELFF. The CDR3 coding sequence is TGCGCCAGCAGCTTGGAGGGGGTGAGCACCGGGGAGCTGTTTTTT.

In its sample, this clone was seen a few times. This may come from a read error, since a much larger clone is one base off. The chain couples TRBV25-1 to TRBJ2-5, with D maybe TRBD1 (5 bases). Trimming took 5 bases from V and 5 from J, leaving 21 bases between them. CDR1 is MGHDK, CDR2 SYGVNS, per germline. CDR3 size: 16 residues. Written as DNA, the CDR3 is TGTGCCAGCAGTCTTATCATAGGGGCAGCCACGGAGACCCAGTACTTC. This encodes CASSLIIGAATETQYF.

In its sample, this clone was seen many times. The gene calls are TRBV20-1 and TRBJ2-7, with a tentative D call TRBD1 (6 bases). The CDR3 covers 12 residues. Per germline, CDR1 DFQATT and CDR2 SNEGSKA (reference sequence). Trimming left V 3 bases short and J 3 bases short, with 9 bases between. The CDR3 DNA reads TGCAGTGCTAGGCCCAGGGGCTACGAGCAGTACTTC. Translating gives CSARPRGYEQYF.

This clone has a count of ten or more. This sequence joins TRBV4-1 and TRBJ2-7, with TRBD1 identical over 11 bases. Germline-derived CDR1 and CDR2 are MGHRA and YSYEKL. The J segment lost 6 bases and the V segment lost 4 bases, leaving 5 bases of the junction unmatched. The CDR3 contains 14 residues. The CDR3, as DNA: TGCGCCAGCAGCCTAAGGACAGGGGGCAGCGAGCAGTACTTC. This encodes CASSLRTGGSEQYF.

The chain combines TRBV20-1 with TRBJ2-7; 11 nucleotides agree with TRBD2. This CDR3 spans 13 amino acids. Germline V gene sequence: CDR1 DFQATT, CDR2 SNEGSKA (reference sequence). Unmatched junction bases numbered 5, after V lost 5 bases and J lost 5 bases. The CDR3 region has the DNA TGCAGTGCTTTAGCGGGAGGGCCCGACGAGCAGTACTTC. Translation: CSALAGGPDEQYF.

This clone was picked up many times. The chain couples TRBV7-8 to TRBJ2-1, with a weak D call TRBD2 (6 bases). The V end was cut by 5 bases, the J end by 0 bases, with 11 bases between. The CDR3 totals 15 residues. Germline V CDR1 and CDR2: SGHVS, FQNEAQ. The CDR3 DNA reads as TGTGCCAGCAGCGCAGAAGCGGGCTCCTACAATGAGCAGTTCTTC. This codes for CASSAEAGSYNEQFF.

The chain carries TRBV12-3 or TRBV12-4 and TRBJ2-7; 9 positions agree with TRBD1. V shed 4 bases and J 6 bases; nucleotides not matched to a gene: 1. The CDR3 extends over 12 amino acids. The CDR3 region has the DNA TGTGCCAGCAGTTCGGACAGGGGCGAGCAGTACTTC. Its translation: CASSSDRGEQYF.

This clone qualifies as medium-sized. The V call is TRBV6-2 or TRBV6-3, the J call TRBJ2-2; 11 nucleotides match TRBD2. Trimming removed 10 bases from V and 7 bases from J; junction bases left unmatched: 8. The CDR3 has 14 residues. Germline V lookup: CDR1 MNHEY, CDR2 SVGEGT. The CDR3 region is CAISTGTSGGELFF. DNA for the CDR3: TGTGCCATTTCAACCGGGACTAGCGGCGGGGAGCTGTTTTTT.

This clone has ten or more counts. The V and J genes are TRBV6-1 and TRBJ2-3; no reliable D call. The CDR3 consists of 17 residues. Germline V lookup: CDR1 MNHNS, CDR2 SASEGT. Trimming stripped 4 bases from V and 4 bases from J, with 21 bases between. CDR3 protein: CASSGYLRVSNADTQYF. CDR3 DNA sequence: TGTGCCAGCAGTGGGTACCTTCGGGTGTCCAATGCAGATACGCAGTATTTT.

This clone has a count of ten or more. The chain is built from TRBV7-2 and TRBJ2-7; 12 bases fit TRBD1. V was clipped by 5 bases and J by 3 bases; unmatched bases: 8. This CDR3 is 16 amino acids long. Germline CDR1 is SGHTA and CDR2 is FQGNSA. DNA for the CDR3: TGTGCCAGCAGCCAAACCGGGACAGGGGGCATCTACGAGCAGTACTTC. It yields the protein CASSQTGTGGIYEQYF.

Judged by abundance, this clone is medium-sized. The CDR3 sequence is CASSFGGDEQYF. CDR3 in DNA: TGTGCCAGCTCCTTCGGGGGGGACGAGCAGTACTTC. V is TRBV12-3 or TRBV12-4 and J is TRBJ2-7; TRBD2 matches 8 bases. V shed 8 bases and J 5 bases; nucleotides not matched to a gene: 5. CDR3 length: 12 amino acids.

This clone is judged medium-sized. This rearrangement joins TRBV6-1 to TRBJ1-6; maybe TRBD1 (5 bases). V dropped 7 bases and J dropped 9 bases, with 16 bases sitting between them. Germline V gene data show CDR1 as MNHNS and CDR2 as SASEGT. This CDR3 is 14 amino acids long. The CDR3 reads CASTSGDLASPLHF. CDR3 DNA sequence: TGTGCCAGCACCTCTGGGGACCTCGCTTCACCCCTCCACTTT.

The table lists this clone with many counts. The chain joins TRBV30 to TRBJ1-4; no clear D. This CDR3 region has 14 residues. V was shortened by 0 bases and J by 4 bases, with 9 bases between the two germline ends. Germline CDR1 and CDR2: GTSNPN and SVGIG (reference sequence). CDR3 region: CAWSVGGNNEKLFF. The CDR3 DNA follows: TGTGCCTGGAGTGTCGGCGGCAATAATGAAAAACTGTTTTTT.